Listed below are T cell receptor beta chains from one sample, sequenced in a study of T cells in Graves' hyperthyroidism and ophthalmopathy. TCRdb reprocessed the multiplex PCR reads via MiXCR and lists one record per CDR3 protein. This sample carries nearly 250,000 distinct CDR3 sequences, approximately 25% of them seen once, and the ten largest clones take roughly 35%. Input material: blood. These receptor sequences come from a middle-aged woman with Graves' ophthalmopathy. Both conserved end residues are part of each CDR3. The D gene is left open where the match is weak. Expanded clones are given a class, and other clones once, few, many or no size at all.

d_call	v_call	j_call	clone_size	cdr3_length	cdr3_nt	cdr3_aa
NA	TRBV30	TRBJ1-5	NA	13	TGTGCCTGGAGTGTATGGGGGAATCAGCCCCAGCATTTT	CAWSVWGNQPQHF
NA	TRBV7-3	TRBJ2-7	many	14	TGTGCCAGCAGCCCTAGCGAGAGCTCCTACGAGCAGTACTTC	CASSPSESSYEQYF
TRBD1	TRBV20-1	TRBJ1-5	NA	15	TGCAGTGCTAGACAGGGGGCGCCTGGAGGGGAGCCCCAGCATTTT	CSARQGAPGGEPQHF
NA	TRBV28	TRBJ2-5	NA	12	TGTGCCAGCAGTTCCTCTCTAGCAACCCAGTACTTC	CASSSSLATQYF
NA	TRBV6-2/TRBV6-3	TRBJ1-2	NA	15	TGTGCCAGCAGCCGGACCCTAGTCGCTACCTATGGCTACACCTTC	CASSRTLVATYGYTF
NA	TRBV3-1	TRBJ1-2	many	17	TGTGCCAGCAGCCAAGGGCAGGGGATGGGAAGGCTTAATGGCTACACCTTC	CASSQGQGMGRLNGYTF
TRBD2	TRBV19	TRBJ2-2	many	14	TGTGCCAGTAGATTTGCGGGAGGGGTCGGGGAGCTGTTTTTT	CASRFAGGVGELFF
TRBD1	TRBV6-1	TRBJ2-7	many	16	TGTGCCAGCAGTGTCAGGCTCCCGGGACAGGGGGAAGAGCAGTACTTC	CASSVRLPGQGEEQYF
NA	TRBV6-5	TRBJ1-6	many	15	TGTGCCAGCTTTTACCCCCAGGGGTTGGGCTCACCCCTCCACTTT	CASFYPQGLGSPLHF
NA	TRBV25-1	TRBJ2-5	many	14	TGTGCCAGCAGTCTAGGGGGAAATATACAGACCCAGTACTTC	CASSLGGNIQTQYF
TRBD2	TRBV4-1	TRBJ2-5	many	15	TGCGCCAGCAGCCTGCGGACTAGCGGGAAAGAGACCCAGTACTTC	CASSLRTSGKETQYF
NA	TRBV18	TRBJ2-7	NA	14	TGTGCCAGCTCACCACCAGAGATGGTCTACGAGCAGTACTTC	CASSPPEMVYEQYF
TRBD1	TRBV7-8	TRBJ2-7	many	16	TGTGCCAGCAGCTTAGACGACAGGGTATTCTCCTACGAGCAGTACTTC	CASSLDDRVFSYEQYF
NA	TRBV6-5	TRBJ2-7	many	12	TGTGCCAGCAGGGGGTGGGGCTACGAGCAGTACTTC	CASRGWGYEQYF
NA	TRBV18	TRBJ2-2	NA	15	TGTGCCAGCTCACCACGGGGGGAGAACACCGGGGAGCTGTTTTTT	CASSPRGENTGELFF
NA	TRBV28	TRBJ1-1	many	14	TGTGCCAGCAGTTTACAGGGTGTGAACACTGAAGCTTTCTTT	CASSLQGVNTEAFF
TRBD1	TRBV30	TRBJ2-7	NA	11	TGTGCCTGGACGGACAGGGCCGAGCAGTACTTC	CAWTDRAEQYF
TRBD1	TRBV2	TRBJ1-6	many	15	TGTGCCAGCAGTGAAAACAGGGGGCTTAATTCACCCCTCCACTTT	CASSENRGLNSPLHF
TRBD2	TRBV28	TRBJ2-7	NA	15	TGTGCCAGCAGTTTAGATTGGCGGGGGTCCTACGAGCAGTACTTC	CASSLDWRGSYEQYF
NA	TRBV6-2/TRBV6-3	TRBJ1-5	NA	17	TGTGCCAGCAGTTACTCGATGAGGGCCGTTAGCAATCAGCCCCAGCATTTT	CASSYSMRAVSNQPQHF
TRBD2	TRBV20-1	TRBJ2-5	many	14	TGCAGCCGGCTAGCGGGAGGGAGGGGAGAGACCCAGTACTTC	CSRLAGGRGETQYF
TRBD2	TRBV5-1	TRBJ2-7	NA	13	TGCGCCAGCAGCTTCTCGGGGGGTTCCCGGCAGTACTTC	CASSFSGGSRQYF
TRBD2	TRBV29-1	TRBJ2-5	NA	15	TGCAGCGCTTCCGGGTCTAGCGGGATTGGGGAGACCCAGTACTTC	CSASGSSGIGETQYF
TRBD2	TRBV28	TRBJ2-5	many	20	TGTGCCAGCTCTTCAAACCTGGGACTAGCGGGAAAAACCCTCCAAGAGACCCAGTACTTC	CASSSNLGLAGKTLQETQYF
NA	TRBV28	TRBJ2-5	NA	16	TGTGCCAGCAGTTCCTTAGGGGCAAGCGGAGGGGGGACCCAGTACTTC	CASSSLGASGGGTQYF
NA	TRBV20-1	TRBJ2-7	many	16	TGCAGTGCTAGAGATTTTACCGGGAGTTTCACCTACGAGCAGTACTTC	CSARDFTGSFTYEQYF
NA	TRBV6-5	TRBJ1-1	many	15	TGTGCCAGCCCCACTTCGGGGGCCCATGGGGCTGAAGCTTTCTTT	CASPTSGAHGAEAFF
NA	TRBV28	TRBJ2-7	NA	14	TGTGCCAGCAGTGCTTTCCGGGACTTCGAAGAGCAGTACTTC	CASSAFRDFEEQYF
TRBD1	TRBV10-3	TRBJ1-1	many	15	TGTGCCATCAGTGTATCGGACAGGGCGAACACTGAAGCTTTCTTT	CAISVSDRANTEAFF
TRBD2	TRBV20-1	TRBJ2-7	many	13	TGCAGTGCTGTCCCCGGGGGGGGAGGAGAGCAGTACTTC	CSAVPGGGGEQYF
TRBD1	TRBV5-1	TRBJ1-1	many	16	TGCGCCAGCAGCTTGGGGACAGGCCGGGGTATCCTAGAAGCTTTCTTT	CASSLGTGRGILEAFF
NA	TRBV6-5	TRBJ2-7	many	16	TGTGCCAGCAGTTACACCAGGGAGGCCCCCTCCTACGAGCAGTACTTC	CASSYTREAPSYEQYF
NA	TRBV19	TRBJ2-2	NA	16	TGTGCCAGTGGGGGAAGAGGGATCCCAAACACCGGGGAGCTGTTTTTT	CASGGRGIPNTGELFF
TRBD1	TRBV4-2	TRBJ1-2	few	14	TGTGCCAGCAGCCTCATGACAGGGAACTATGGCTACACCTTC	CASSLMTGNYGYTF
TRBD2	TRBV7-9	TRBJ2-5	many	15	TGTGCCAGCAGCTTCGGGACTAGCGGGAGTGAGACCCAGTACTTC	CASSFGTSGSETQYF
NA	TRBV7-2	TRBJ1-3	many	16	TGTGCCAGCAGCTTACCCGACCGAAGCTCTGGAAACACCATATATTTT	CASSLPDRSSGNTIYF
NA	TRBV12-3/TRBV12-4	TRBJ1-2	many	12	TGTGCCAGCAGTGAGACAGCTTATGGCTACACCTTC	CASSETAYGYTF
NA	TRBV28	TRBJ1-2	NA	13	TGTGCCAGCAGCCACGGTCGAGTTCTTGGCTACACCTTC	CASSHGRVLGYTF
NA	TRBV6-5	TRBJ1-1	many	12	TGTGCCAGCACCTCCATGAACACTGAAGCTTTCTTT	CASTSMNTEAFF
NA	TRBV28	TRBJ2-7	many	15	TGTGCCAGCACCCCCGGGGGCAAGAGCTCCTACGAGCAGTACTTC	CASTPGGKSSYEQYF
NA	TRBV6-1	TRBJ2-5	many	13	TGTGCCAGCTCTGGGGGGCTTCCAGAGACCCAGTACTTC	CASSGGLPETQYF
NA	TRBV20-1	TRBJ2-2	many	12	TGCAGTGCTCCCGGTACTACCGGGGAGCTGTTTTTT	CSAPGTTGELFF
NA	TRBV6-1	TRBJ2-5	NA	14	TGTGCCAGCAGCGTAGGGGGACACGGAGAGGCCCAGTACTTC	CASSVGGHGEAQYF
TRBD1	TRBV20-1	TRBJ2-5	many	15	TGCAGTGCTCTCGGACAGGGTCGATTTGGGGAGACCCAGTACTTC	CSALGQGRFGETQYF